These 25 T cell receptor beta chains originate from one sample sequenced in a study of T cells in Graves' hyperthyroidism and ophthalmopathy. TCR beta CDR3 region amplification was performed from RNA transcripts. HTBI primers were employed in a first-round RT-PCR of the TCR CDR3. Via MiXCR, TCRdb re-called the multiplex PCR reads, giving one row per CDR3 protein. This sample carries roughly 700,000 distinct CDR3 sequences, over 35% of them seen once, and the ten largest clones take 31%. The sample was blood. The receptors derive from a middle-aged woman with Graves' hyperthyroidism.

This clonotype was seen only a few times. V usage is TRBV9 and J usage is TRBJ2-5, with 8 bases identical to TRBD2. CDR1 is SGDLS, CDR2 YYNGEE, per germline. Unmatched junction bases numbered 18, after V lost 6 bases and J lost 5 bases. The CDR3 is 17 residues long. CDR3 residues: CASIRSPAAGVSETQYF. In DNA form, the CDR3 reads TGTGCCAGCATTCGTAGTCCGGCAGCGGGAGTTTCGGAGACCCAGTACTTC.

At least ten counts were recorded for this clonotype. The V call is TRBV14, the J call TRBJ2-7; possible D gene TRBD1, 6 bases. The V end was cut by 0 bases, the J end by 3 bases, with 15 bases between. Germline V gives CDR1 SGHDN, CDR2 FVKESK. The CDR3 covers 16 residues. The CDR3 is CASSQEQGSRRYEQYF. CDR3 in DNA: TGTGCCAGCAGCCAAGAACAGGGAAGCCGCCGCTACGAGCAGTACTTC.

This clonotype has more than one count but fewer than ten. The chain employs TRBV18 and TRBJ2-5, with 9 bases matching TRBD2. The germline V gene has CDR1 KGHSH and CDR2 LQKENI. The CDR3 is 15 amino acids. With V trimmed by 0 bases and J by 1 base, 0 bases remained unmatched. The CDR3 DNA is TGTGCCAGCTCACCACCAGCGGGGGGCCAAGAGACCCAGTACTTC. It codes for CASSPPAGGQETQYF. Filled out from reference TRBV18 and TRBJ2-5, the complete variable domain reads NAGVMQNPRHLVRRRGQEARLRCSPMKGHSHVYWYRQLPEEGLKFMVYLQKENIIDESGMPKERFSAEFPKEGPSILRIQQVVRGDSAAYFCASSPPAGGQETQYFGPGTRLLVL.

As regards this clonotype: A read error may explain this, as a much larger clone is one base away. The rearrangement joins TRBV24-1 to TRBJ2-6; D unresolved. The CDR3 has 14 amino acids. Germline CDR1 and CDR2: KGHDR and SFDVKD. DNA for the CDR3: TGTGCCACCCGAGACACTTCTGTGGCCAACGTCCTGACTTTC. Translated, it gives CATRDTSVANVLTF.

This chain joins TRBV29-1 and TRBJ1-2, with D hard to call. Germline CDR1 SQVTM, CDR2 ANQGSEA. CDR3 length equals 12 residues. Trimming took off 4 bases at V and 3 bases at J, with 9 bases between the two ends. CDR3 bases: TGCAGCGTTGTGGAAGTGGACTATGGCTACACCTTC. This codes for CSVVEVDYGYTF.

V is TRBV7-8 and J is TRBJ1-3; D not certain. Germline loops: CDR1 SGHVS, CDR2 FQNEAQ. The ends were cut back, 9 bases at V and 0 bases at J, with 30 bases in the middle. The CDR3 totals 20 residues. CDR3 loop: CASSIILQQLPVNSGNTIYF. CDR3 nucleotide sequence: TGTGCCAGTAGTATCATCCTTCAGCAACTCCCTGTCAACTCTGGAAACACCATATATTTT.

The chain has TRBV7-2 and TRBJ2-5; D possibly corresponds to TRBD1 (5 bases). V gave up 8 bases and J gave up 6 bases, with 16 bases separating them. Germline CDR1 SGHTA, CDR2 FQGNSA. This CDR3 region has 13 residues. CDR3 residues: CASSPSQGKTQYF. CDR3 bases: TGTGCCAGCTCACCTTCGCAGGGCAAGACCCAGTACTTC.

This clonotype was observed a handful of times. The chain uses TRBV6-5 and TRBJ1-6; D call uncertain. Trimming took 5 bases from V and 6 from J, leaving 14 bases between them. The CDR3 spans 15 residues. Per germline, CDR1 MNHEY and CDR2 SVGAGI. The CDR3 here is CASSEDPAPNSPLHF. The CDR3 DNA follows: TGTGCCAGCAGTGAAGACCCAGCCCCTAATTCACCCCTCCACTTT.

The V gene is TRBV5-8, the J gene TRBJ2-7; no clear D gene. Germline V gene lookup returns CDR1 SGHTS and CDR2 YDEGEE. This CDR3 region has 17 residues. V was clipped by 3 bases and J by 0 bases, with 19 bases between them. CDR3 nucleotides: TGTGCCAGCAGCTCTTCAGGACCGGGTTACCGCTCCTACGAGCAGTACTTC. Its translation is CASSSSGPGYRSYEQYF.

This clonotype has just a few counts. The chain is built from TRBV12-3 or TRBV12-4 and TRBJ2-5, with D unclear. V lost 2 bases to trimming and J lost 4 bases, with 17 bases between them. The CDR3 spans 16 residues. In DNA, the CDR3 is TGTGCCAGCAGTTTATCCTCCCTTGGATCGGGAGAGACCCAGTACTTC. This codes for CASSLSSLGSGETQYF.

This clonotype was detected many times. The chain carries TRBV19 and TRBJ1-5, with D perhaps TRBD1 (6 bases). This CDR3 is 15 amino acids long. Trimming removed 5 bases at V and 5 bases at J, with 16 bases between. Germline V gene data show CDR1 as LNHDA and CDR2 as SQIVND (reference sequence). Here the CDR3 reads CASSSRDTGYQPQHF. CDR3 sequence (DNA): TGTGCCAGTAGTTCCCGGGACACCGGATATCAGCCCCAGCATTTT.

As regards this clonotype: Relative to the germline gene, one junction end is altered; a read error may explain this. The chain carries TRBV6-1 and TRBJ2-7; TRBD2 agrees at 9 bases. The CDR3 runs 14 residues. Germline V gives CDR1 MNHNS, CDR2 SASEGT. CDR3 region: CASSYSKSREGPAF. DNA for the CDR3: TGTGCCAGCAGTTACTCAAAATCGCGGGAGGGGCCAGCCTTC.

As to this clonotype: A read error may be the cause here, since a much bigger clone is one base away. This chain uses TRBV5-1 with TRBJ1-1; no definite D call. Germline loops: CDR1 SGHRS, CDR2 YFSETQ. CDR3 size: 15 residues. The chain's CDR3 is CASSFLGNMNAEAFF. The CDR3 DNA sequence: TGCGCCAGCAGCTTCCTGGGAAACATGAACGCTGAAGCTTTCTTT.

This clonotype was seen repeatedly, ten times or more. The chain joins TRBV10-3 to TRBJ2-2; no firm D call. Germline V gene data show CDR1 as ENHRY and CDR2 as SYGVKD. The CDR3 covers 12 residues. Trimming removed 5 bases from V and 5 bases from J, with 6 bases in between. In nucleotides, the CDR3 is TGTGCCATCAGTTCAAGTACCGGGGAGCTGTTTTTT. Its translation is CAISSSTGELFF.

This clonotype came up many times. The chain employs TRBV7-8 and TRBJ1-5; TRBD1 matches 7 bases. Germline CDR1 SGHVS, CDR2 FQNEAQ. CDR3 length: 15 amino acids. Trimming removed 1 base from V and 7 bases from J; junction bases left unmatched: 7. CDR3 coding DNA: TGTGCCAGCAGCTTAGAGGACAGGCCCCCACAGCCCCAGCATTTT. Translated, it gives CASSLEDRPPQPQHF. The variable domain in full, with the rest retrieved from reference TRBV7-8 and TRBJ1-5, is GAGVSQSPRYKVAKRGQDVALRCDPISGHVSLFWYQQALGQGPEFLTYFQNEAQLDKSGLPSDRFFAERPEGSVSTLKIQRTQQEDSAVYLCASSLEDRPPQPQHFGDGTRLSIL.

This clonotype was seen once. This may arise from a read error, as a much more abundant clone is one base away. The rearrangement joins TRBV7-2 to TRBJ2-7; D gene ambiguous. The V end was cut by 5 bases, the J end by 3 bases, with 17 bases between. This CDR3 has 15 residues. Germline loops: CDR1 SGHTA, CDR2 FQGNSA. CDR3 region: CASSPQAETIYEQYF. CDR3 in DNA: TGTGCCAGCAGCCCCCAGGCCGAGACAATCTACGAGCAGTACTTC.

In its sample, this clonotype was seen a few times. The rearrangement joins TRBV5-8 to TRBJ2-5; 11 nucleotides match TRBD2. V lost 3 bases to trimming and J lost 4 bases; unmatched junction nucleotides: 5. From germline, CDR1 is SGHTS and CDR2 YDEGEE. This CDR3 has 15 amino acids. CDR3 nucleotides: TGTGCCAGCAGCTGGGGTACTAGCGGGGGAGAGACCCAGTACTTC. The encoded protein is CASSWGTSGGETQYF.

Note on this clonotype: One base away lies a much larger clone, so this may be a sequencing read error. The gene calls are TRBV12-3 or TRBV12-4 and TRBJ2-5; a weak D match, TRBD2 (6 bases). Trimming took off 5 bases at V and 5 bases at J, with 18 bases between the two ends. The CDR3 runs 15 residues. CDR3 sequence reads: CASSMYGSGDETQYF. The CDR3, as DNA: TGTGCCAGCAGTATGTACGGGAGCGGTGACGAGACCCAGTACTTC.

The CDR3 DNA sequence: TGTGCCAGCAGGTGGACAGGGGGGTCAGATACGCAGTATTTT. It encodes CASRWTGGSDTQYF. The chain is built from TRBV12-3 or TRBV12-4 and TRBJ2-3; 10 bases map to TRBD1. The J segment lost 4 bases and the V segment lost 6 bases, leaving 4 bases of the junction unmatched. This CDR3 region has 14 residues.

The rearrangement uses TRBV6-6 and TRBJ1-2; D unclear. Germline CDR1 reads MNHNY; CDR2 reads SVGAGI (reference sequence). Deletions cut 5 bases from V and 3 bases from J, with 4 bases between. The CDR3 contains 11 residues. The CDR3 loop reads CASSNDYGYTF. The CDR3 bases are TGTGCCAGCAGTAATGACTATGGCTACACCTTC.

This clonotype was found many times. The rearrangement links TRBV5-4 to TRBJ2-5; 11 bases are a match to TRBD2. J gave up 5 bases and V 1 base, and 4 bases lay outside the gene matches. CDR3 size: 15 residues. Germline-derived CDR1 and CDR2 are SGHNT and YYREEE (reference sequence). The CDR3 sequence is CASSLTSGGEETQYF. The CDR3 DNA reads as TGTGCCAGCAGCTTGACTAGCGGGGGCGAGGAGACCCAGTACTTC.

This chain connects TRBV28 to TRBJ1-1; 8 positions match TRBD1. J was trimmed by 8 bases and V by 2 bases; bases with no gene match: 1. Per the germline V gene, CDR1 is MDHEN and CDR2 is SYDVKM. CDR3 size: 12 residues. The CDR3 reads CASSLRTGEAFF. In DNA form, the CDR3 reads TGTGCCAGCAGTTTAAGGACAGGGGAAGCTTTCTTT.

V usage is TRBV6-1 and J usage is TRBJ1-4; D call uncertain. The germline V and J ends were trimmed by 8 bases and 0 bases, with 10 bases remaining between them. This CDR3 spans 14 amino acids. The germline gives CDR1 MNHNS, CDR2 SASEGT. This CDR3 is CASAKDATNEKLFF. The CDR3 nucleotides are TGTGCCAGCGCGAAGGATGCAACTAATGAAAAACTGTTTTTT.

This chain links TRBV12-3 or TRBV12-4 with TRBJ1-2, with 7 bases lining up with TRBD1. With 7 bases clipped from V and 6 bases from J, the junction kept 8 bases outside the gene matches. This CDR3 is 13 amino acids long. The CDR3 sequence is CASNNQGDNGYTF. Written as DNA, the CDR3 is TGTGCCAGCAACAACCAGGGGGACAATGGCTACACCTTC.

V usage is TRBV6-2 or TRBV6-3 and J usage is TRBJ1-5; unclear D gene. V lost 6 bases and J lost 8, with 20 bases in between. Germline V CDR1 and CDR2: MNHEY, SVGEGT. The CDR3 consists of 15 residues. In DNA form, the CDR3 reads TGTGCCAGCAGCCGCGCCCGAGTCATTGGGGAGCCCCAGCATTTT. It is translated as CASSRARVIGEPQHF.